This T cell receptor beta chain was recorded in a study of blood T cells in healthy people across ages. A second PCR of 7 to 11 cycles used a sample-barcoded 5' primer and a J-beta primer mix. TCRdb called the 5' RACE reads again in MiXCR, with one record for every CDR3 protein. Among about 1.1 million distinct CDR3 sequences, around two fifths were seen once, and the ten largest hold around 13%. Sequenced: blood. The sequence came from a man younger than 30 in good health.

The CDR3 here is CASSRASTGELFF. Here the CDR3 DNA reads TGTGCCAGCTCCAGAGCTTCTACCGGGGAGCTGTTTTTT. The chain recombines TRBV6-5 with TRBJ2-2; D gene unclear. The germline CDR1 and CDR2 sequences are MNHEY and SVGAGI. Trimming shortened V by 8 bases and J by 5 bases, and 12 bases separated the two germline ends. The CDR3 spans 13 residues.